One and the same sample provided the 20 T cell receptor beta chains below, sequenced in a study of T cells in narcolepsy. This table comes from immunoSEQ multiplex PCR, and its TCRdb copy is limited to in-frame clones, with some not included. In the table there are about 30,000 clones, about four fifths of which are singletons. The source material was memory (CD45RA-) CD4+ T cells from blood. These receptors were collected from a human donor in good health.

V and J are TRBV6-1 and TRBJ2-5; 10 bases fit TRBD1. The J call may be in error: the DNA end matches TRBJ2-7 better. The germline V gene has CDR1 MNHNS and CDR2 SASEGT. This CDR3 has 14 amino acids. In DNA, the CDR3 is TGTGCCAGTACCGGGACAGGGGATTCCTACGAGCAGTACTTC. Residues: CASTGTGDSYEQYF.

This chain connects TRBV19 to TRBJ2-7; perhaps TRBD1 as D (6 bases). CDR1 and CDR2 from the germline V gene are LNHDA and SQIVND (reference sequence). V was shortened by 5 bases and J by 6 bases, with 14 bases between the two germline ends. The CDR3 has 13 amino acids. The CDR3 here is CASSSQGGGEQYV. In nucleotides, the CDR3 is TGTGCCAGTAGTTCCCAAGGGGGTGGCGAGCAGTACGTC.

The V gene is TRBV27, the J gene TRBJ2-3, with 9 bases identical to TRBD1. This CDR3 comprises 15 residues. Germline-derived CDR1 and CDR2 are MNHEY and SMNVEV (reference sequence). The V and J ends lost 5 bases and 2 bases, in that order; junction bases with no gene match: 5. The DNA of the CDR3 is TGTGCCAGCAGTGACAGGGGGGCCGACACAGATACGCAGTATTTT. Its translation: CASSDRGADTDTQYF.

The chain carries TRBV4-1 and TRBJ2-3; no clear D. The CDR3 is made up of 15 amino acids. Germline CDR1 is MGHRA and CDR2 is YSYEKL. V lost 0 bases, J lost 2 bases, and 9 bases lay in between. CDR3 coding DNA: TGCGCCAGCAGCCAAGATCGCACTAACACAGATACGCAGTATTTT. Translating gives CASSQDRTNTDTQYF.

The chain combines TRBV5-1 with TRBJ1-4, with 8 positions matching TRBD1. This CDR3 is 14 amino acids long. Germline V lookup: CDR1 SGHRS, CDR2 YFSETQ. The V and J ends lost 4 bases and 3 bases, in that order; junction bases with no gene match: 2. The CDR3 sequence is CASSGGQANEKLFF. The CDR3 coding sequence is TGCGCCAGCAGCGGGGGACAGGCTAATGAAAAACTGTTTTTT.

V is TRBV6-1 and J is TRBJ2-5, with 11 positions matching TRBD2. Germline CDR1 MNHNS, CDR2 SASEGT. The V and J ends lost 2 bases and 1 base, in that order; junction bases with no gene match: 3. There are 16 residues in the CDR3. The CDR3 DNA follows: TGTGCCAGCAGTGAATCTCTAGCGGGGGGCCAAGAGACCCAGTACTTC. It specifies CASSESLAGGQETQYF.

The chain has TRBV19 and TRBJ2-2; 7 bases line up with TRBD1. The CDR3 covers 14 residues. V was clipped by 5 bases and J by 7 bases; unmatched bases: 7. Germline CDR1 is LNHDA and CDR2 is SQIVND (reference sequence). The CDR3, as DNA: TGTGCCAGTAGTGACAAGGGGGCGGTCGGGGAGCTGTTTTTT. It codes for CASSDKGAVGELFF.

The chain links TRBV28 to TRBJ2-1; tentatively, D is TRBD1 (6 bases). The germline V gene has CDR1 MDHEN and CDR2 SYDVKM. The CDR3 consists of 14 residues. With 3 bases removed from V and 7 bases from J, the gap between germline ends came to 13 bases. The CDR3 DNA reads TGTGCCAGCAGTTTCAGCAGGGGTCGAAATGAGCAGTTCTTC. Translation gives CASSFSRGRNEQFF.

As DNA, the CDR3 is TGTGCCAGCGCTTCTCCCCTAGGCAGGGGGAGTTCTGGAAACACCATATATTTT. This translates into CASASPLGRGSSGNTIYF. The rearrangement joins TRBV28 to TRBJ1-3, with 7 positions matching TRBD1. The CDR3 has 18 amino acids. After removal of 8 bases from V and 1 base from J, the junction contained 17 bases not matched to a gene. Germline loops: CDR1 MDHEN, CDR2 SYDVKM.

A note on this clone: Other DNA sequences in this specimen translate into the identical CDR3. The CDR3 DNA follows: TGTGCCAGTAGCAGGACAGGAGGGGTATATGGCTACACCTTC. Its protein product is CASSRTGGVYGYTF. The J gene is TRBJ1-2, the V gene TRBV19, with 7 bases matching TRBD1. Unmatched junction bases numbered 9, after V lost 6 bases and J lost 5 bases. This CDR3 has 14 amino acids. Germline loops: CDR1 LNHDA, CDR2 SQIVND (reference sequence). The variable domain in full, with the rest retrieved from reference TRBV19 and TRBJ1-2, is DGGITQSPKYLFRKEGQNVTLSCEQNLNHDAMYWYRQDPGQGLRLIYYSQIVNDFQKGDIAEGYSVSREKKESFPLTVTSAQKNPTAFYLCASSRTGGVYGYTFGSGTRLTVV.

The gene calls are TRBV6-1 and TRBJ2-5; D possibly uses TRBD1 or TRBD2 (5 bases each). CDR3 length: 16 amino acids. Looked up from germline, CDR1 is MNHNS and CDR2 is SASEGT. The V gene lost 6 bases and the J gene lost 5 bases, with 22 bases spanning the gap. For the CDR3, the DNA is TGTGCCAGCAGAGAACAACTAACGGGACGGACGGAGACCCAGTACTTC. Its translation: CASREQLTGRTETQYF.

The chain joins TRBV5-1 to TRBJ1-1; D is perhaps TRBD1 (5 bases). Germline loops: CDR1 SGHRS, CDR2 YFSETQ. This CDR3 spans 17 amino acids. Between the trimmed V and J ends, which lost 2 bases and 1 base, there was a span of 18 bases. The CDR3, as DNA: TGCGCCAGCAGCTTACTGGGGCATATCGCGCCGAACACTGAAGCTTTCTTT. Translated, it gives CASSLLGHIAPNTEAFF.

This clone was detected only a few times. The chain combines TRBV28 with TRBJ2-7; D is uncertain. The CDR3 has 12 amino acids. V gave up 6 bases and J gave up 2 bases, with 8 bases separating them. Per germline, CDR1 MDHEN and CDR2 SYDVKM. CDR3 nucleotides: TGTGCCAGCAGCGGCGACACCTACGAGCAGTACTTC. Translation gives CASSGDTYEQYF.

The chain uses TRBV2 and TRBJ2-3; 8 bases align to TRBD1. V shed 7 bases, J shed 2 bases, and the junction held 5 bases outside the gene matches. The CDR3 runs 14 residues. Looked up from germline, CDR1 is SNHLY and CDR2 is FYNNEI. The CDR3 sequence is CASMRQGSTDTQYF. The CDR3 nucleotides read TGTGCCAGCATGAGACAGGGGTCCACAGATACGCAGTATTTT.

The chain links TRBV5-1 to TRBJ1-4, with 7 nucleotides matching TRBD1. J was trimmed by 5 bases and V by 2 bases; bases with no gene match: 12. The germline V gene has CDR1 SGHRS and CDR2 YFSETQ. The CDR3 loop spans 17 amino acids. In DNA form, the CDR3 reads TGCGCCAGCAGCTTCGACAGGGATGGCGGCCAAAATGAAAAACTGTTTTTT. This encodes CASSFDRDGGQNEKLFF.

The chain carries TRBV29-1 and TRBJ1-1; weak D call: TRBD1 (5 bases). Trimming left V 4 bases short and J 6 bases short, with 9 bases between. Germline V gene data show CDR1 as SQVTM and CDR2 as ANQGSEA. The CDR3 runs to 11 residues. CDR3 nucleotides: TGCAGCGTTGCAACAGGACCTGAAGCTTTCTTT. Protein sequence: CSVATGPEAFF. Drawing the rest from reference TRBV29-1 and TRBJ1-1, the complete variable domain is SAVISQKPSRDICQRGTSLTIQCQVDSQVTMMFWYRQQPGQSLTLIATANQGSEATYESGFVIDKFPISRPNLTFSTLTVSNMSPEDSSIYLCSVATGPEAFFGQGTRLTVV.

The chain links TRBV9 to TRBJ1-4; D is undetermined. The V end lost 8 bases, the J end lost 3 bases, and 8 bases lay between the germline ends. This CDR3 has 12 amino acids. Germline CDR1 reads SGDLS; CDR2 reads YYNGEE. The CDR3 loop reads CARYLANEKLFF. As DNA, the CDR3 is TGTGCCAGATATCTAGCTAATGAAAAACTGTTTTTT.

V gene TRBV6-1 combines with J gene TRBJ2-6; tentative D call: TRBD2 (6 bases). The CDR3 is 13 amino acids. Per germline, CDR1 MNHNS and CDR2 SASEGT. V gave up 11 bases and J gave up 4 bases, with 12 bases separating them. The CDR3 region has the DNA TGTGCCTCGGACCGGGAGGGGGCCAACGTCCTGACTTTC. The encoded protein is CASDREGANVLTF.

This clone was detected once. The chain links TRBV2 to TRBJ2-3; either TRBD1 or TRBD2 may supply D (6 bases each). V lost 4 bases and J 5 bases, leaving 13 bases between the germline ends. The CDR3 runs to 14 residues. The germline gives CDR1 SNHLY, CDR2 FYNNEI. The CDR3 spells CASSVGGGLDTQYF. CDR3 coding DNA: TGTGCCAGCAGTGTTGGAGGGGGGTTAGATACGCAGTATTTT.

The gene calls are TRBV6-1 and TRBJ1-2, with no clear D. Trimming removed 0 bases at V and 8 bases at J, with 10 bases between. The length of the CDR3 is 13 residues. Germline V gives CDR1 MNHNS, CDR2 SASEGT. CDR3 in DNA: TGTGCCAGCAGTGAAGCGCTCGGGCTCGGCTACACCTTC. Encoded protein: CASSEALGLGYTF.